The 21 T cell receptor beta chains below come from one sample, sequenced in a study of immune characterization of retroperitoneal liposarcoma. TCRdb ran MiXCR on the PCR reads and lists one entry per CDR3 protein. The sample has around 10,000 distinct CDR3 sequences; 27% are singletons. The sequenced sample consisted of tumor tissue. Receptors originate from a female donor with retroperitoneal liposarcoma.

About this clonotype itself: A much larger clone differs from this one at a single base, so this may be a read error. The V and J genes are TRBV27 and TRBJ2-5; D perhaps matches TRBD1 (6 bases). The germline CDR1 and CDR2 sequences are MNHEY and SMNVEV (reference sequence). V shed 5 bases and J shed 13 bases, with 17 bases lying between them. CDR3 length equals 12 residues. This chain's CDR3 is CASSPPRGERYF. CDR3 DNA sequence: TGTGCCAGCAGTCCGCCCAGGGGCGAGCGGTACTTC.

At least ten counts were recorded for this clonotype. CDR3 protein: CASSSVRDAGNSPLHF. Written as DNA, the CDR3 is TGTGCCAGCAGTTCTGTCCGGGACGCGGGTAATTCACCCCTCCACTTT. The rearrangement uses TRBV6-1 and TRBJ1-6; perhaps TRBD1 as D (5 bases). V was trimmed by 5 bases and J by 6 bases, leaving 17 bases between them. The V gene's germline CDR1 is MNHNS and CDR2 SASEGT. The length of the CDR3 is 16 residues.

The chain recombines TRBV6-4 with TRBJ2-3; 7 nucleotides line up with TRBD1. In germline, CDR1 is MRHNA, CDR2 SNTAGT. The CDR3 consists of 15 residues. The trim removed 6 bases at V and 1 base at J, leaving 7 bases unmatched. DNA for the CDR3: TGTGCCAGCAGCGCCAGAACAGGGGGCACAGATACGCAGTATTTT. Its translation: CASSARTGGTDTQYF.

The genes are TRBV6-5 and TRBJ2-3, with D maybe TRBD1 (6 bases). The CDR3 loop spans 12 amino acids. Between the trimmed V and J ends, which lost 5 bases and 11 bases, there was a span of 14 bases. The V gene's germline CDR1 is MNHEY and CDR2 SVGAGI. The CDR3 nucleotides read TGTGCCAGCAGTACGGGACACCGGATGCAGTATTTT. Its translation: CASSTGHRMQYF.

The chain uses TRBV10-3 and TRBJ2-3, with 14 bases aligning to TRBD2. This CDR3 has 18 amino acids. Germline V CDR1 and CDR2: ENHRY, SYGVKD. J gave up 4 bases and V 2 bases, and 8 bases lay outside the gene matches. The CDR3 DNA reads TGTGCCATCAGTGAGCGCGGGACTAGCGGGGGCCGGGCAGATACGCAGTATTTT. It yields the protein CAISERGTSGGRADTQYF.

The CDR3 loop is CASSPARTHAYEQYF. CDR3 sequence (DNA): TGTGCCAGCAGCCCAGCTCGGACTCATGCCTACGAGCAGTACTTC. The chain recombines TRBV7-2 with TRBJ2-1, with TRBD2 as a possible D gene (5 bases). The DNA matches TRBJ2-7 better at its end, which makes the J call doubtful. The germline CDR1 and CDR2 sequences are SGHTA and FQGNSA. This CDR3 region has 15 residues.

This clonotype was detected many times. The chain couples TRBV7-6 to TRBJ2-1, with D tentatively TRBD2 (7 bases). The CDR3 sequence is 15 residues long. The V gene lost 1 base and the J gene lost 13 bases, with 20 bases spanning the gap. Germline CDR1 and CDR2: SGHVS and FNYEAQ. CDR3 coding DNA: TGTGCCAGCAGCTTAGATCGGGGGGCAGGGGAGACCCAGTTCTTC. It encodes CASSLDRGAGETQFF.

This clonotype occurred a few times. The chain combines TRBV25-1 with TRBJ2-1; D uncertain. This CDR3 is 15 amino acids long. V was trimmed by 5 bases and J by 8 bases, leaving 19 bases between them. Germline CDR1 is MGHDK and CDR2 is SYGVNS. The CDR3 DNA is TGTGCCAGCAGTTCACCAGAGGCAATTGGGGATGAGCAGTTCTTC. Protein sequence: CASSSPEAIGDEQFF.

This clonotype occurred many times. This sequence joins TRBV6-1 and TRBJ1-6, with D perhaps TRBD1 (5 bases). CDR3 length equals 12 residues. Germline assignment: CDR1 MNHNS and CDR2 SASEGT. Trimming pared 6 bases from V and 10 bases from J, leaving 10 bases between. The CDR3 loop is CASSKTGSPLHF. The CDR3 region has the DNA TGTGCCAGCAGCAAAACAGGATCACCCCTCCACTTT.

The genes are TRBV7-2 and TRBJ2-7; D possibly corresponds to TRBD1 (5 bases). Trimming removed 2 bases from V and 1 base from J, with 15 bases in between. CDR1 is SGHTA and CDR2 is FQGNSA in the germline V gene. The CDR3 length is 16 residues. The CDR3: CASSLPQGSLSYEQYF. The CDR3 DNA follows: TGTGCCAGCAGCTTACCCCAGGGCTCCCTGTCCTACGAGCAGTACTTC.

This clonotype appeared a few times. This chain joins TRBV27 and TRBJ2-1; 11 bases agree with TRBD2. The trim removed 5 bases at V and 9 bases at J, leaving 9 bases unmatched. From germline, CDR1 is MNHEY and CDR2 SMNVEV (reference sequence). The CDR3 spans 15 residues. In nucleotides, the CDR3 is TGTGCCAGCAGTCTATTAGCGGGAGGGCCGATTGAGCAGTTCTTC. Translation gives CASSLLAGGPIEQFF.

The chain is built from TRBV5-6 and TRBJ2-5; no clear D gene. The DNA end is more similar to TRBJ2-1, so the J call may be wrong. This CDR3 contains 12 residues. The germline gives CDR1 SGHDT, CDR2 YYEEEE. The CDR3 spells CASSPSAHEQFF. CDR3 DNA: TGTGCCAGCAGCCCCTCCGCCCATGAGCAGTTCTTC.

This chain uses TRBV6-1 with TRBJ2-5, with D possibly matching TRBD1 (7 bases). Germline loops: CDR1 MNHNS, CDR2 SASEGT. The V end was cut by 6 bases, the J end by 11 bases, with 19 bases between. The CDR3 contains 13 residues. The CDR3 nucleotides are TGTGCCAGCAGGGTCAGGGGGGAAGGTGAGCAGTACTTC. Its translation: CASRVRGEGEQYF.

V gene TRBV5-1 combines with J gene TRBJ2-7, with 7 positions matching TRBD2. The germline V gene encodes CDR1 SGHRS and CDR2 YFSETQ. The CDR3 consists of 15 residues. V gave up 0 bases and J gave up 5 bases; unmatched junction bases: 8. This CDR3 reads CASSLGTTGGNEQYF. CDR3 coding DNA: TGCGCCAGCAGCTTGGGGACTACGGGAGGCAACGAGCAGTACTTC. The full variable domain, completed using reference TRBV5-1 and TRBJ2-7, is KAGVTQTPRYLIKTRGQQVTLSCSPISGHRSVSWYQQTPGQGLQFLFEYFSETQRNKGNFPGRFSGRQFSNSRSEMNVSTLELGDSALYLCASSLGTTGGNEQYFGPGTRLTVT.

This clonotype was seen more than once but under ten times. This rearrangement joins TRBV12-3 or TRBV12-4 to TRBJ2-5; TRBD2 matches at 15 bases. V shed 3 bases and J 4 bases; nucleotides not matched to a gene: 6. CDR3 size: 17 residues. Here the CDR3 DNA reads TGTGCCAGCAGTTTCAGGACTAGCGGGAGGGCCGGAGAGACCCAGTACTTC. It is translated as CASSFRTSGRAGETQYF.

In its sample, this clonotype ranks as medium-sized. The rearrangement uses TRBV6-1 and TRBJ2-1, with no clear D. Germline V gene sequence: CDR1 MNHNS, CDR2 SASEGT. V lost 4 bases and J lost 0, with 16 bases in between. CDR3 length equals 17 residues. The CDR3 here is CASSARRAVHSYNEQFF. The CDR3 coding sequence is TGTGCCAGCAGTGCACGTAGGGCAGTCCACTCCTACAATGAGCAGTTCTTC.

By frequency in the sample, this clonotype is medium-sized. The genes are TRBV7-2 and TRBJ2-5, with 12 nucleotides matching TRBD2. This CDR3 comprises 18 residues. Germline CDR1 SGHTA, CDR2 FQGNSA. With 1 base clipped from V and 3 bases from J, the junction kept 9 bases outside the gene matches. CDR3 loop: CASSLGPPSGRAEETQYF. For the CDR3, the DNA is TGTGCCAGCAGCTTAGGGCCCCCTAGCGGGAGGGCCGAAGAGACCCAGTACTTC.

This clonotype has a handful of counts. CDR3 region: CASSERTGGRADTQYF. DNA for the CDR3: TGTGCCAGCAGTGAAAGGACGGGGGGGCGGGCAGATACGCAGTATTTT. The J gene is TRBJ2-3, the V gene TRBV6-1; 8 nucleotides agree with TRBD2. The CDR3 covers 16 residues. Germline CDR1 and CDR2: MNHNS and SASEGT. Unmatched junction bases numbered 8, after V lost 2 bases and J lost 4 bases.

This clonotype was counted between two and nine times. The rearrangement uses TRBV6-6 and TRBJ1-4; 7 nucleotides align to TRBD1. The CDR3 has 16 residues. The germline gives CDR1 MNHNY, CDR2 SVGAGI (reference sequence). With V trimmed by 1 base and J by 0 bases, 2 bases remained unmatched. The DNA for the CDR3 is TGTGCCAGCAGTTACTACAGGGGTTCAACTAATGAAAAACTGTTTTTT. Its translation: CASSYYRGSTNEKLFF.

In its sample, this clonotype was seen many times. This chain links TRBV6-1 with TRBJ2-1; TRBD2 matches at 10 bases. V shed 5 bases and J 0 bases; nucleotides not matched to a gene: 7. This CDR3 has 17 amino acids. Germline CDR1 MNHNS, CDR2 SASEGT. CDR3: CASSFGTSVSSYNEQFF. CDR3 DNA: TGTGCCAGCAGTTTTGGGACTAGCGTGAGCTCCTACAATGAGCAGTTCTTC.

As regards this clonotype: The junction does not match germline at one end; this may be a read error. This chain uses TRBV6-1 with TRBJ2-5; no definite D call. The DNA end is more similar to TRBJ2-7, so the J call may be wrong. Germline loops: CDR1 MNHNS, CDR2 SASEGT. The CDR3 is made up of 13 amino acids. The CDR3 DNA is TGTGTCAGCAGGTTGGAGATCAACTACGAGCAGTACTTC. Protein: CVSRLEINYEQYF.